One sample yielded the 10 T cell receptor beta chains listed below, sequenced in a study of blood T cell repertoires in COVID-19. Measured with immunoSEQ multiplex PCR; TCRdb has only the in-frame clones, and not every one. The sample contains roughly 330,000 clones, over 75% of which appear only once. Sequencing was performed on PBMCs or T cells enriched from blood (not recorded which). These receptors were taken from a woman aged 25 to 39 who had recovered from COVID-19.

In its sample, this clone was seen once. The CDR3 spells CASSLRGRYYTSSYNEQFF. Here the CDR3 DNA reads TGTGCCAGCAGCTTAAGGGGGCGATATTATACGAGCTCCTACAATGAGCAGTTCTTC. This chain links TRBV5-6 with TRBJ2-1, with TRBD1 matching over 7 bases. The CDR3 spans 19 residues. J was trimmed by 0 bases and V by 2 bases; bases with no gene match: 14. Germline-derived CDR1 and CDR2 are SGHDT and YYEEEE.

The CDR3 DNA sequence: TGTGCCAGCAGCTTGGGGAGGGGAGAGGATACGCAGTATTTT. It translates to CASSLGRGEDTQYF. The chain combines TRBV5-6 with TRBJ2-3; D possibly corresponds to TRBD2 (6 bases). CDR3 size: 14 residues. CDR1 is SGHDT and CDR2 is YYEEEE in the germline V gene. V was pared by 0 bases and J by 6 bases, with 11 bases between. Full variable domain (remainder filled in from reference TRBV5-6 and TRBJ2-3): DAGVTQSPTHLIKTRGQQVTLRCSPKSGHDTVSWYQQALGQGPQFIFQYYEEEERQRGNFPDRFSGHQFPNYSSELNVNALLLGDSALYLCASSLGRGEDTQYFGPGTRLTVL.

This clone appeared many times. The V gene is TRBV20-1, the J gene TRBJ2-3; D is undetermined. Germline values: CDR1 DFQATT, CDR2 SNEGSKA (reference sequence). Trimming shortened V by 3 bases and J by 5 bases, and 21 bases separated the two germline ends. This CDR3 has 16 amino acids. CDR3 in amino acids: CSASLALIQLGDTQYF. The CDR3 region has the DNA TGCAGTGCTAGTCTGGCGCTGATACAGTTGGGAGATACGCAGTATTTT.

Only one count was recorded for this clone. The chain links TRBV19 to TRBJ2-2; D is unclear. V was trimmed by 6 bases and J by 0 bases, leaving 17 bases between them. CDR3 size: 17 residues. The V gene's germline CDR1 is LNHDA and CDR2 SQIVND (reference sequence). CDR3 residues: CASSLPRDTSNTGELFF. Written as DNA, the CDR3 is TGTGCCAGTAGCCTCCCCCGCGACACTTCGAACACCGGGGAGCTGTTTTTT.

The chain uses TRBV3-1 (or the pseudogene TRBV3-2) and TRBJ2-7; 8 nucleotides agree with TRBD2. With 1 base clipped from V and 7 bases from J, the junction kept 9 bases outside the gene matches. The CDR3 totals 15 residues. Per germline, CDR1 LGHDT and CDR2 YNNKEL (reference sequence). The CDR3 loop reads CASSQARGGPQEQYF. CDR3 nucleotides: TGTGCCAGCAGCCAAGCTCGGGGGGGGCCGCAAGAGCAGTACTTC.

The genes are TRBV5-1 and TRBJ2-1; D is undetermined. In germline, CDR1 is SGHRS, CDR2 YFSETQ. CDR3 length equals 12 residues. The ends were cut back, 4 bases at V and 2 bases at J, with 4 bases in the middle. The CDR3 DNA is TGCGCCAGCAGCGCAGCCTACAATGAGCAGTTCTTC. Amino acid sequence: CASSAAYNEQFF.

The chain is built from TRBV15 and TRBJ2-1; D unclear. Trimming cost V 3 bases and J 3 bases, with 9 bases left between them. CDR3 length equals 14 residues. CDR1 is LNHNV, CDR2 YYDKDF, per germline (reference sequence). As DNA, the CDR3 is TGTGCCACCAGCAGGGCCTCCCTCTACAATGAGCAGTTCTTC. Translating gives CATSRASLYNEQFF.

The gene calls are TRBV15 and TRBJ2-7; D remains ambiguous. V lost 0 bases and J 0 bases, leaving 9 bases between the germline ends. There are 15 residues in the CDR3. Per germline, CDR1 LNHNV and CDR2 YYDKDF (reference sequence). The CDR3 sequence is CATSREALSSYEQYF. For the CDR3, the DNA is TGTGCCACCAGCAGAGAGGCATTAAGCTCCTACGAGCAGTACTTC.

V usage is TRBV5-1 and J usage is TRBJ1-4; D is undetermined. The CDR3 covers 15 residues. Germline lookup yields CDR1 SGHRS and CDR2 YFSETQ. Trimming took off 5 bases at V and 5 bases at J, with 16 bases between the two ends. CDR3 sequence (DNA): TGCGCCAGCAGTCTCGTCGGCGGAGGGAATGAAAAACTGTTTTTT. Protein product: CASSLVGGGNEKLFF. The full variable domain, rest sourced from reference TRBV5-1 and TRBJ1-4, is KAGVTQTPRYLIKTRGQQVTLSCSPISGHRSVSWYQQTPGQGLQFLFEYFSETQRNKGNFPGRFSGRQFSNSRSEMNVSTLELGDSALYLCASSLVGGGNEKLFFGSGTQLSVL.

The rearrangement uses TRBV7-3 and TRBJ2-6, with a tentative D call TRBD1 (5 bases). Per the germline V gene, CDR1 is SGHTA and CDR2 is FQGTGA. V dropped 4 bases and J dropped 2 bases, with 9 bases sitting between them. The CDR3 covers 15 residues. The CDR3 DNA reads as TGTGCCAGCAGCTCTGTAGGGGCTGGGGCCAACGTCCTGACTTTC. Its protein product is CASSSVGAGANVLTF.